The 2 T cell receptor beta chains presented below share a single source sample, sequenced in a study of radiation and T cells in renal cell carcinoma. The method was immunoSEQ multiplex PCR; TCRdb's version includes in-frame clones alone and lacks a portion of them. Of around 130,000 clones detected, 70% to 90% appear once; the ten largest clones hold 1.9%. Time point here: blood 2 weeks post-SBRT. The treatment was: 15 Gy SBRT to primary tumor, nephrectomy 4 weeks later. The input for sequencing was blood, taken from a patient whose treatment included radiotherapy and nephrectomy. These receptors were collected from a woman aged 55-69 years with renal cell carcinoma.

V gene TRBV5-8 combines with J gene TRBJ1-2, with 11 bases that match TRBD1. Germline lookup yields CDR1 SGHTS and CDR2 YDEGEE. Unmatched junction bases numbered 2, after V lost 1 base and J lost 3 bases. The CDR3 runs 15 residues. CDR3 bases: TGTGCCAGCAGCTTGTTGGGACAGGGGGACTATGGCTACACCTTC. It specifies CASSLLGQGDYGYTF.

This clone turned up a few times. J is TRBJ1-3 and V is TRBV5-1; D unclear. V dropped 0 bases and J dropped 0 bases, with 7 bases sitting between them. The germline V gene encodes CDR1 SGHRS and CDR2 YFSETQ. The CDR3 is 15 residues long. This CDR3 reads CASSLGTVSGNTIYF. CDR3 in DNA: TGCGCCAGCAGCTTGGGCACAGTCTCTGGAAACACCATATATTTT.